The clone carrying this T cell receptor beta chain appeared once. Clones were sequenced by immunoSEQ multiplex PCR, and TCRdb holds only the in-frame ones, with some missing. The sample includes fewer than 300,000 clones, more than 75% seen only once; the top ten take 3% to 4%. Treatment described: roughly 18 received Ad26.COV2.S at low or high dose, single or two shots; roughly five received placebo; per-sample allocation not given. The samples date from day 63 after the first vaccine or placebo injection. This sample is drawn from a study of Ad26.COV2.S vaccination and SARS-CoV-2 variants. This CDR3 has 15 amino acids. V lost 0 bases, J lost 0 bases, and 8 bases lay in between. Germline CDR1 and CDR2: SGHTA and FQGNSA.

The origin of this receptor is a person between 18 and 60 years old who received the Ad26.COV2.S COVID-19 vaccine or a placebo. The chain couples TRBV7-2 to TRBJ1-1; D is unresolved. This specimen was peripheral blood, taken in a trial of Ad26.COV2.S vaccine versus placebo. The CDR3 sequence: CASSLAYNMNTEAFF. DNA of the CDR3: TGTGCCAGCAGCTTAGCGTACAACATGAACACTGAAGCTTTCTTT.